Below, 10 T cell receptor beta chains from the same sample are listed, as sequenced in a study of blood T cell repertoires in COVID-19. TCRdb's table, derived via immunoSEQ multiplex PCR, lists solely in-frame clones and lacks some. The table shows 95,000 to 100,000 clones, with 91% occurring only once. Material for sequencing was peripheral blood. The receptor source for this set is a man in his fifties with acute or convalescent COVID-19.

CDR3 protein: CASSEEVQGAAKNIQYF. The CDR3 DNA reads as TGTGCCAGCAGTGAAGAAGTACAGGGGGCGGCCAAAAACATTCAGTACTTC. The chain couples TRBV6-1 to TRBJ2-4; TRBD1 matches 9 bases. The germline CDR1 and CDR2 sequences are MNHNS and SASEGT. This CDR3 is built from 17 residues. The J segment lost 1 base and the V segment lost 1 base, leaving 5 bases of the junction unmatched.

The DNA of the CDR3 is TGTGCCAGCGCCCGACAGGGGATTCAGCCCCAGCATTTT. Translated, it gives CASARQGIQPQHF. J is TRBJ1-5 and V is TRBV19; 8 bases agree with TRBD1. V lost 9 bases, J lost 6 bases, and 7 bases stayed unmatched. There are 13 residues in the CDR3. In germline, CDR1 is LNHDA, CDR2 SQIVND (reference sequence).

The chain has TRBV7-9 and TRBJ1-4; TRBD1 might be the D (5 bases). This CDR3 is built from 15 residues. Trimming cost V 3 bases and J 4 bases, with 12 bases left between them. Germline loops: CDR1 SEHNR, CDR2 FQNEAQ (reference sequence). In DNA form, the CDR3 reads TGTGCCAGCAGCTTGGACACCCGGCTTAATGAAAAACTGTTTTTT. Its translation is CASSLDTRLNEKLFF.

This clone was recorded only once. This sequence joins TRBV6-5 and TRBJ1-5, with D tentatively TRBD1 (6 bases). Germline assignment: CDR1 MNHEY and CDR2 SVGAGI. V was clipped by 6 bases and J by 10 bases, with 19 bases between them. CDR3 length: 14 amino acids. The CDR3 is CASSRRQALRPQHF. DNA of the CDR3: TGTGCCAGCAGCCGACGACAGGCATTGCGCCCCCAGCATTTT.

The chain is built from TRBV7-8 and TRBJ1-5; a possible D gene is TRBD1 (5 bases). This CDR3 region has 20 residues. V gave up 7 bases and J gave up 3 bases, with 31 bases separating them. Germline values: CDR1 SGHVS, CDR2 FQNEAQ. CDR3 protein: CASIFIRVGRWGLDNQPQHF. The CDR3 DNA reads as TGTGCCAGCATCTTCATACGAGTGGGGAGATGGGGACTTGACAATCAGCCCCAGCATTTT.

On this clone itself: At one of its ends the junction is not consistent with the germline gene, which may arise from a read error. The chain links TRBV5-6 to TRBJ2-7, with 8 nucleotides matching TRBD1. Germline CDR1 is SGHDT and CDR2 is YYEEEE. The CDR3 has 13 residues. DNA of the CDR3: TGTGCCAGCAGCTTGGGACAGGGGTGGGATTCGGACTTC. This encodes CASSLGQGWDSDF.

In its sample, this clone was seen once. The chain has TRBV19 and TRBJ1-5; no clear D. There are 15 residues in the CDR3. V was trimmed by 9 bases and J by 10 bases, leaving 25 bases between them. In germline, CDR1 is LNHDA, CDR2 SQIVND (reference sequence). The CDR3 DNA follows: TGTGCCAGCTTACCTACTTGGACTGCTATTAACCCCCAGCATTTT. Its protein product is CASLPTWTAINPQHF.

This clone was counted only a few times. The chain links TRBV9 to TRBJ1-2; TRBD1 agrees at 7 bases. V was pared by 4 bases and J by 6 bases, with 6 bases of the junction left unmatched. Germline V gene sequence: CDR1 SGDLS, CDR2 YYNGEE. The CDR3 runs 13 residues. CDR3 residues: CASSLDDRDGYTF. CDR3 in DNA: TGTGCCAGCAGCCTAGACGACAGGGATGGCTACACCTTC.

This chain connects TRBV18 to TRBJ1-1, with 9 positions matching TRBD1. This CDR3 has 13 amino acids. V shed 7 bases and J 4 bases; nucleotides not matched to a gene: 4. Germline loops: CDR1 KGHSH, CDR2 LQKENI. The CDR3 nucleotides are TGTGCCAGCTTACTGACAGGGGGCACTGAAGCTTTCTTT. This sequence encodes CASLLTGGTEAFF.

The chain uses TRBV10-1 and TRBJ2-7; tentative D call: TRBD2 (6 bases). CDR1 WNHNN and CDR2 SYGVQD come from the germline V gene (reference sequence). This CDR3 region has 13 residues. V shed 5 bases and J shed 2 bases, with 10 bases lying between them. The CDR3 region has the DNA TGCGCCAGCAGTAGCGGGCCAACCTACGAGCAGTACTTC. Encoded protein: CASSSGPTYEQYF.